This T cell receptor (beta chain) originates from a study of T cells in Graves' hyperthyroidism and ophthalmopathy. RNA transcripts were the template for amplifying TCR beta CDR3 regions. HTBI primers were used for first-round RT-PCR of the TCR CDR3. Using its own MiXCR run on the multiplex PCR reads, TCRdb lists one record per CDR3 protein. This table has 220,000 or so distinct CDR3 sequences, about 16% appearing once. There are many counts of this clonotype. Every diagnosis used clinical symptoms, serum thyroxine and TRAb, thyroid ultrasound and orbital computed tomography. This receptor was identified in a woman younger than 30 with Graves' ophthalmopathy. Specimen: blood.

The CDR3 coding sequence is TGTGCCAGCAGTTTCGGGGGGACTAACTATGGCTACACCTTC. Translated: CASSFGGTNYGYTF. The chain recombines TRBV12-3 or TRBV12-4 with TRBJ1-2; D might be TRBD1 (5 bases). The CDR3 runs 14 residues. The V end lost 3 bases, the J end lost 0 bases, and 8 bases lay between the germline ends.